This entry concerns a single TCR beta chain. The antigen remains unidentified. This specimen comes from a study of T cell repertoires in cytomegalovirus infection. Study-level information: Recently identified HLA-C-restricted CMV epitopes and well-studied HLA-B-restricted CMV epitopes were used by the study. Indicated by public TCR beta signatures were CMV infection and matching HLA type.

Broader study findings: HLA-C-restricted CMV-specific TCR beta clonotypes prevailed in the ex vivo response. Cumulative public TCR beta family frequency identified CMV carriers with the relevant HLA.

TCRdb reprocessed the reads via MiXCR and lists one record per CDR3 protein. The sample yields roughly 500,000 distinct CDR3 sequences, 30% to 35% seen once. CDR3 length: 14 residues. The V end lost 1 base, the J end lost 7 bases, and 8 bases lay between the germline ends. CDR1 is SGHVS, CDR2 FNYEAQ, per germline. This receptor was identified in a human donor in good health (CMV status not recorded). Some clones in this sample may be carry-over from other donors' samples. The chain recombines TRBV7-6 with TRBJ1-6; D is unclear. Sequencing used cultured PBMCs, obtained from culture after CMV antigen stimulation. The CDR3 nucleotides read TGTGCCAGCAGCTTAGATTTATCGAATTCACCCCTCCACTTT. Translated, it gives CASSLDLSNSPLHF.